There are a few counts of the clone carrying this TCR beta chain. The sample originates from a study of immune heterogeneity within non-small cell lung tumors. Bulk tumor genomic DNA (roughly 630 ng per sample) served as template. Several far-apart biopsies were taken per primary tumor during surgery. Newly diagnosed with untreated non-small cell lung cancer, the patients underwent curative surgery. Multiplex PCR (32 V and 13 J primers) was used to amplify the TCR beta CDR3. TCRdb independently ran MiXCR on the multiplex PCR reads; one entry per CDR3 protein. The sample holds around 21,000 distinct CDR3 sequences, around 28% seen once. Trimming at V came to 6 bases and at J to 3 bases, leaving 1 base not matched to a gene. Germline V gene sequence: CDR1 LNHDA, CDR2 SQIVND (reference sequence). The CDR3 is 13 residues long.

The chain has TRBV19 and TRBJ2-2; TRBD1 matches at 7 bases. The sample was lung tumor tissue. The TCR sequence derives from a man aged 35 to 55 with non-small cell lung cancer. This CDR3 is CASRGQYTGELFF. CDR3 nucleotide sequence: TGTGCCAGTAGGGGACAGTACACCGGGGAGCTGTTTTTT. Full variable domain (outside the CDR3, taken from reference TRBV19 and TRBJ2-2): DGGITQSPKYLFRKEGQNVTLSCEQNLNHDAMYWYRQDPGQGLRLIYYSQIVNDFQKGDIAEGYSVSREKKESFPLTVTSAQKNPTAFYLCASRGQYTGELFFGEGSRLTVL.